This passage covers 22 T cell receptor beta chains from one sample sequenced in a study of blood T cell repertoires in COVID-19. The protocol was immunoSEQ multiplex PCR, while the TCRdb copy is restricted to in-frame clones and leaves out a portion. The data contain 300,000 to 350,000 clones, around nine tenths of them singletons. The sequencing input was peripheral blood. These receptor sequences come from a woman aged 18 to 35 who had recovered from COVID-19.

The chain has TRBV29-1 and TRBJ1-2; perhaps TRBD1 as D (5 bases). The V gene lost 4 bases and the J gene lost 3 bases, with 12 bases spanning the gap. Germline CDR1 is SQVTM and CDR2 is ANQGSEA. The CDR3 is 13 amino acids. As DNA, the CDR3 is TGCAGCGTTGGTCGGGGGGATGACTATGGCTACACCTTC. Protein product: CSVGRGDDYGYTF. Variable domain in full (rest from reference TRBV29-1 and TRBJ1-2): SAVISQKPSRDICQRGTSLTIQCQVDSQVTMMFWYRQQPGQSLTLIATANQGSEATYESGFVIDKFPISRPNLTFSTLTVSNMSPEDSSIYLCSVGRGDDYGYTFGSGTRLTVV.

The chain has TRBV4-3 and TRBJ1-2; 11 nucleotides line up with TRBD1. CDR3 length: 18 residues. Germline lookup yields CDR1 LGHNA and CDR2 YSLEER. J lost 5 bases, V lost 0 bases, and 11 bases had no gene match. CDR3 loop: CASSQDGQGARRGYGYTF. CDR3 sequence (DNA): TGCGCCAGCAGCCAAGACGGACAGGGGGCGCGGAGGGGTTATGGCTACACCTTC.

This clone has a single count. The CDR3 DNA follows: TGTGCCAGCGTCCCCGAGCGGGTCGGGGTTAGCAATCAGCCCCAGCATTTT. Residues: CASVPERVGVSNQPQHF. The chain recombines TRBV2 with TRBJ1-5; no reliable D call. V lost 8 bases to trimming and J lost 0 bases, with 20 bases between them. The CDR3 is 17 residues long. Germline V gives CDR1 SNHLY, CDR2 FYNNEI.

This rearrangement joins TRBV5-4 to TRBJ2-5; 10 bases are shared with TRBD2. Germline assignment: CDR1 SGHNT and CDR2 YYREEE (reference sequence). CDR3 length equals 15 residues. V lost 4 bases, J lost 4 bases, and 7 bases stayed unmatched. The CDR3 loop is CASSLVLAGVETQYF. CDR3 bases: TGTGCCAGCAGCCTGGTGCTAGCGGGAGTAGAGACCCAGTACTTC.

This chain connects TRBV6-2 or TRBV6-3 to TRBJ1-5; the D is unclear. Trimming shortened V by 2 bases and J by 7 bases, and 12 bases separated the two germline ends. CDR3 length: 14 amino acids. CDR1 MNHEY and CDR2 SVGEGT come from the germline V gene. CDR3 in DNA: TGTGCCAGCAGTTACCCTTCTGGCTTCCAGCCCCAGCATTTT. Translating gives CASSYPSGFQPQHF.

This chain uses TRBV5-4 with TRBJ1-1; 8 bases match TRBD1. CDR1 is SGHNT and CDR2 is YYREEE in the germline V gene (reference sequence). The V and J ends lost 7 bases and 1 base, in that order; junction bases with no gene match: 6. The length of the CDR3 is 14 residues. The CDR3 here is CASGQTGGNTEAFF. The CDR3 DNA reads TGTGCCAGCGGCCAAACAGGGGGGAACACTGAAGCTTTCTTT.

For this clone: This specimen includes other DNA sequences encoding the same CDR3. This chain joins TRBV7-2 and TRBJ1-5, with D perhaps matching TRBD1 (5 bases). The length of the CDR3 is 13 residues. Per germline, CDR1 SGHTA and CDR2 FQGNSA. V was cut by 2 bases and J by 4 bases, with 6 bases left in between. CDR3 in amino acids: CASSLRGNQPQHF. The DNA of the CDR3 is TGTGCCAGCAGCTTACGGGGGAATCAGCCCCAGCATTTT.

This clone was observed a few times. V and J are TRBV6-5 and TRBJ1-5; D not resolved. CDR3 length: 13 amino acids. Germline CDR1 reads MNHEY; CDR2 reads SVGAGI. V shed 6 bases and J shed 3 bases, with 9 bases lying between them. CDR3 in amino acids: CASSPRNNQPQHF. CDR3 DNA sequence: TGTGCCAGCAGCCCCAGGAACAATCAGCCCCAGCATTTT.

The chain joins TRBV7-9 to TRBJ2-3; 11 nucleotides match TRBD2. The ends lost 3 bases at V and 3 bases at J; junction bases unmatched: 2. The CDR3 covers 15 residues. Germline-derived CDR1 and CDR2 are SEHNR and FQNEAQ (reference sequence). The CDR3, as DNA: TGTGCCAGCAGCTTCGGGACTAGCGGAACAGATACGCAGTATTTT. This encodes CASSFGTSGTDTQYF.

This chain uses TRBV5-1 with TRBJ2-1; a weak D match, TRBD1 (6 bases). Germline values: CDR1 SGHRS, CDR2 YFSETQ. Trimming left V 4 bases short and J 8 bases short, with 22 bases between. This CDR3 region has 16 residues. In DNA form, the CDR3 reads TGCGCCAGCAGCGTTGGTCCGCAGGGGACGGTCGATGAGCAGTTCTTC. Translated, it gives CASSVGPQGTVDEQFF.

This chain connects TRBV9 to TRBJ1-1; the D is unclear. This CDR3 has 13 amino acids. The germline CDR1 and CDR2 sequences are SGDLS and YYNGEE. V lost 0 bases, J lost 1 base, and 4 bases lay in between. The CDR3: CASSVAKNTEAFF. For the CDR3, the DNA is TGTGCCAGCAGCGTAGCTAAGAACACTGAAGCTTTCTTT.

This sequence joins TRBV28 and TRBJ2-3, with 8 bases that match TRBD1. In germline, CDR1 is MDHEN, CDR2 SYDVKM. The CDR3 runs to 15 residues. The V gene end was trimmed by 6 bases and the J gene end by 5 bases; junction bases not matched to a gene: 10. The CDR3 coding sequence is TGTGCCAGCAGAGGACAGGGATATGTAGGAGATACGCAGTATTTT. Its protein is CASRGQGYVGDTQYF.

This chain uses TRBV19 with TRBJ2-1; no definite D call. The V gene lost 5 bases and the J gene lost 1 base, with 12 bases spanning the gap. The CDR3 consists of 15 residues. From germline, CDR1 is LNHDA and CDR2 SQIVND (reference sequence). CDR3 sequence (DNA): TGTGCCAGTAGTTCTACAGTGTTATCCTACAATGAGCAGTTCTTC. Translating gives CASSSTVLSYNEQFF.

CDR3 sequence reads: CASSIRGLAGGPSDTQYF. The CDR3 DNA is TGTGCCAGTAGTATAAGGGGACTAGCGGGAGGGCCGTCAGATACGCAGTATTTT. This chain uses TRBV19 with TRBJ2-3; 16 bases match TRBD2. Unmatched junction bases numbered 6, after V lost 2 bases and J lost 4 bases. Germline lookup yields CDR1 LNHDA and CDR2 SQIVND (reference sequence). There are 18 residues in the CDR3.

This chain joins TRBV21-1 and TRBJ1-5; the DNA was not compared with TRBD1, the D call given in the table. TRBV21-1 is listed as a pseudogene. This CDR3 spans 16 amino acids. The CDR3 region is CASSETGTDDPQPQHF. CDR3 in DNA: TGTGCCAGCAGCGAAACCGGGACAGATGACCCTCAGCCCCAGCATTTT.

This clone was found once. In the same sample, other DNA sequences code for this CDR3. J is TRBJ1-2 and V is TRBV19; D gene uncertain. The CDR3 consists of 12 residues. CDR1 LNHDA and CDR2 SQIVND come from the germline V gene (reference sequence). The ends were cut back, 3 bases at V and 5 bases at J, with 7 bases in the middle. As DNA, the CDR3 is TGTGCCAGTAGTATTCGCGGGTATGGCTACACCTTC. Its translation: CASSIRGYGYTF.

This chain uses TRBV7-9 with TRBJ2-5; D is perhaps TRBD2 (5 bases). Germline V gives CDR1 SEHNR, CDR2 FQNEAQ (reference sequence). With 6 bases removed from V and 1 base from J, the gap between germline ends came to 12 bases. CDR3 length equals 14 residues. The CDR3 loop is CASRWMGVQETQYF. The DNA for the CDR3 is TGTGCCAGCAGATGGATGGGAGTCCAAGAGACCCAGTACTTC.

The chain couples TRBV2 to TRBJ2-3, with D unresolved. The CDR3 is 11 amino acids. Germline V gives CDR1 SNHLY, CDR2 FYNNEI. V lost 8 bases to trimming and J lost 3 bases, with 6 bases between them. DNA of the CDR3: TGTGCCAGCCTCGGGACAGATACGCAGTATTTT. It encodes CASLGTDTQYF.

The table lists this clone with a count of one. The genes are TRBV11-2 and TRBJ2-2; 7 bases map to TRBD1. The CDR3 sequence is 14 residues long. In germline, CDR1 is SGHAT, CDR2 FQNNGV. Trimming cost V 5 bases and J 1 base; bases outside gene matches: 1. CDR3 nucleotide sequence: TGTGCCAGCAGCCGGACAGGGAACACCGGGGAGCTGTTTTTT. Amino acids: CASSRTGNTGELFF.

This clone was detected a few times. J is TRBJ1-5 and V is TRBV4-1; TRBD1 agrees at 10 bases. Germline V gene sequence: CDR1 MGHRA, CDR2 YSYEKL. V shed 2 bases, J shed 6 bases, and the junction held 4 bases outside the gene matches. CDR3 size: 15 residues. The CDR3 spells CASSQTRQGAQPQHF. CDR3 in DNA: TGCGCCAGCAGCCAAACTCGACAGGGGGCTCAGCCCCAGCATTTT.

This clone appeared once. The chain employs TRBV14 and TRBJ2-1; 9 nucleotides align to TRBD1. The V and J ends lost 1 base and 8 bases, in that order; junction bases with no gene match: 0. The CDR3 is made up of 13 amino acids. Germline values: CDR1 SGHDN, CDR2 FVKESK. The DNA of the CDR3 is TGTGCCAGCAGCCAAGGACAGGGGGATGAGCAGTTCTTC. It is translated as CASSQGQGDEQFF.

The chain carries TRBV30 and TRBJ2-3; D perhaps matches TRBD2 (6 bases). There are 15 residues in the CDR3. Germline CDR1 is GTSNPN and CDR2 is SVGIG (reference sequence). The V end was cut by 5 bases, the J end by 5 bases, with 20 bases between. CDR3 amino acids: CAWAREAGVQDTQYF. The CDR3 bases are TGTGCCTGGGCAAGGGAGGCCGGGGTTCAAGATACGCAGTATTTT.